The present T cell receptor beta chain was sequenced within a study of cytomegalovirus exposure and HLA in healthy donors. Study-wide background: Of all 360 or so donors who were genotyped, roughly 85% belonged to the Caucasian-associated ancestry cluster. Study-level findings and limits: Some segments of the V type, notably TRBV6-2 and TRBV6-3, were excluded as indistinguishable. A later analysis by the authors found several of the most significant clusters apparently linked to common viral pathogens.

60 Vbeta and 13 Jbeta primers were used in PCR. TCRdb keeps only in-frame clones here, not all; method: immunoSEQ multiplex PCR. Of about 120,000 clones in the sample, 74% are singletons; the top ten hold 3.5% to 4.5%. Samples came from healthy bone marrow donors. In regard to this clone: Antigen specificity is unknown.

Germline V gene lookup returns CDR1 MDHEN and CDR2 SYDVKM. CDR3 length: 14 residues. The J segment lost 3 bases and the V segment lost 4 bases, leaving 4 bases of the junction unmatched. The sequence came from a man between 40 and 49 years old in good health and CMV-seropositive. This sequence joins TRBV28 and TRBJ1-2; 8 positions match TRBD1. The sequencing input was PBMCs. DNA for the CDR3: TGTGCCAGCAGTTCTGGACAGGGTTACTATGGCTACACCTTC. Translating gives CASSSGQGYYGYTF.